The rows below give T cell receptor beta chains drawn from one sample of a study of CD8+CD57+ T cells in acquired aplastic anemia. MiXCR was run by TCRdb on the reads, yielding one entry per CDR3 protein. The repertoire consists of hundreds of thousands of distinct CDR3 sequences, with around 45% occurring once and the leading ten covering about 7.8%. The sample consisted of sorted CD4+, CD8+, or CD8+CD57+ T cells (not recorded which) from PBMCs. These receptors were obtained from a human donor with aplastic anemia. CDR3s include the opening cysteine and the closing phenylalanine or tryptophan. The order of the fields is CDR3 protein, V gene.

CDR3aa: CATARPGLAGETQYF
v_gene: TRBV19

CDR3aa: CSAGLAGGPFEQFF
v_gene: TRBV20-1

CDR3aa: CASNDSPGELFF
v_gene: TRBV19

CDR3aa: CASSLGLAGKHNEQFF
v_gene: TRBV9

CDR3aa: CASSVEFRELFF
v_gene: TRBV9

CDR3aa: CASSPTLQSSNQPQHF
v_gene: TRBV16

CDR3aa: CATSSIENSGELFF
v_gene: TRBV15

CDR3aa: CASSLEGGEETQYF
v_gene: TRBV7-8

CDR3aa: CASSLVTGTPYNEQFF
v_gene: TRBV7-9

CDR3aa: CASSLDSGKDGYTF
v_gene: TRBV7-9

CDR3aa: CASSEQLAGSVKTQYF
v_gene: TRBV2

CDR3aa: CATSPGQPNEQFF
v_gene: TRBV24-1

CDR3aa: CASSWGSYEQCF
v_gene: TRBV7-8

CDR3aa: CASSQGARETQYF
v_gene: TRBV3-1

CDR3aa: CSVVGQGVTEAFF
v_gene: TRBV29-1

CDR3aa: CASTSAGNPYGYTF
v_gene: TRBV5-1

CDR3aa: CASSMGQGYLHF
v_gene: TRBV19

CDR3aa: CASSQPGHRPSYEQYF
v_gene: TRBV4-2

CDR3aa: CASSLAFGGAQETQYF
v_gene: TRBV7-7

CDR3aa: CSVMTGVGGYEQYF
v_gene: TRBV29-1

CDR3aa: CASSYGTPKEQYF
v_gene: TRBV5-5

CDR3aa: CASRAGGLGNQPQHF
v_gene: TRBV2

CDR3aa: CASMQGAQPQHF
v_gene: TRBV19

CDR3aa: CASSPPGQIYEQYF
v_gene: TRBV2

CDR3aa: CASSQEILEQFF
v_gene: TRBV7-9

CDR3aa: CASSSYNSGRYTGELFF
v_gene: TRBV11-1

CDR3aa: CASSLGQGGKLFF
v_gene: TRBV13

CDR3aa: CSASEGTSGSSYNEQFF
v_gene: TRBV20-1

CDR3aa: CSAAGRERYEQYF
v_gene: TRBV20-1

CDR3aa: CASSLTGGNTGELFF
v_gene: TRBV2

CDR3aa: CASSVDGVTSNTEAFF
v_gene: TRBV2

CDR3aa: CASSLISSYEQYF
v_gene: TRBV7-9

CDR3aa: CASSLKAGTSGERWRETQYF
v_gene: TRBV5-7

CDR3aa: CASSLGGVSPLHF
v_gene: TRBV7-9

CDR3aa: CASSPLRTGAYNETQYF
v_gene: TRBV6-6

CDR3aa: CASSFHGYEQYF
v_gene: TRBV7-9

CDR3aa: CASSSDRIRDYTF
v_gene: TRBV7-3